The rows below give T cell receptor beta chains drawn from one sample of a study of siplizumab effects on memory and regulatory T cells. Clones were read by immunoSEQ multiplex PCR, and TCRdb kept only the in-frame ones, dropping some. The sample shows about 52,000 clones, less than 98% of them seen only once. Sequencing was performed on naive CD4+ T cells sorted from blood. The origin of the receptors is a human donor in good health. CDR3s include the opening cysteine and the closing phenylalanine or tryptophan.

>TRBV28
CASSIPGQDPHTF
>TRBV11-1
CASSFGGAKYNEQFF
>TRBV6-4
CASSADGLAKNIQYF
>TRBV6-1
CASSGLRQTQYF
>TRBV10-2
CATSGGGETQYF
>TRBV6-5
CASMYGRSTDTQYF
>TRBV11-3
CASSLWSGWDTQYF
>TRBV18
CASSPRTGQETQYF
>TRBV7-9
CASSATGGSNQPQHF
>TRBV9
CASSVGGQEETQYF
>TRBV4-2
CASSQDLGSGANVLTF
>TRBV5-1
CASSLAGAQHNEQFF
>TRBV19
CASSIFPGDSYEQYF
>TRBV6-5
CASISGANVLTF
>TRBV7-9
CASSLAQDSEQYF
>TRBV27
CASSLFSSGMPDTQYF
>TRBV19
CASSMLDTQYF